Listed here is a single T cell receptor beta chain. This specimen belongs to a study of blood T cell repertoires in COVID-19. In germline, CDR1 is SGHRS, CDR2 YFSETQ. The length of the CDR3 is 13 residues. V lost 4 bases, J lost 4 bases, and 3 bases stayed unmatched. Sequenced by immunoSEQ multiplex PCR; TCRdb stores in-frame clones only, minus some. Of about 68,000 clones listed, roughly nine tenths are singletons. Sequencing used peripheral blood. This chain connects TRBV5-1 to TRBJ2-5; 8 bases map to TRBD1. This TCR came from a man aged 35 to 55 with COVID-19, enrolled during active disease. CDR3 coding DNA: TGCGCCAGCAGCCCGGGACAGGCAGAGACCCAGTACTTC. As protein: CASSPGQAETQYF.